The source of this TCR beta chain is a study of T cells in Graves' hyperthyroidism and ophthalmopathy. From RNA transcripts, TCR beta CDR3 regions were amplified. Carried out on the TCR CDR3, a first-round RT-PCR used the HTBI primer set. TCRdb analysed the multiplex PCR reads with MiXCR anew, one entry per CDR3 protein. This sample has 500,000 to 550,000 distinct CDR3 sequences, with less than 25% found just once. This clonotype was seen at least ten times. This CDR3 has 15 amino acids. CDR1 ENHRY and CDR2 SYGVKD come from the germline V gene. The trim removed 2 bases at V and 8 bases at J, leaving 4 bases unmatched.

The clonotype originates from a man between 18 and 29 years old with Graves' hyperthyroidism. The chain has TRBV10-3 and TRBJ1-6; TRBD1 matches at 9 bases. The sequenced sample was blood. In DNA, the CDR3 is TGTGCCATCAGTGAGCCGGACAGGGGTCATTCACCCCTCCACTTT. This sequence encodes CAISEPDRGHSPLHF.